This TCR beta chain derives from a study of shared T cell receptors in the human thymus. Sequencing used immunoSEQ multiplex PCR; TCRdb keeps in-frame clones, though not all of them. The table shows 640,000 or so clones, with about 90% occurring only once. Trimming pared 7 bases from V and 4 bases from J, leaving 16 bases between. Looked up from germline, CDR1 is LNHDA and CDR2 is SQIVND (reference sequence). The CDR3 consists of 15 residues. In addition, the sample was reused for a study of human thymus T cells. As that study records: The authors found apparently biased V and J gene usage in thymic and blood repertoires.

Source material: thymocytes. This chain connects TRBV19 to TRBJ2-2; D remains ambiguous. This TCR was sampled from a boy less than two years old with a congenital heart defect. Here the CDR3 reads CASKTETRGTGELFF. In DNA, the CDR3 is TGTGCCAGTAAGACGGAGACGCGAGGCACCGGGGAGCTGTTTTTT. Full variable domain (rest looked up from reference TRBV19 and TRBJ2-2): DGGITQSPKYLFRKEGQNVTLSCEQNLNHDAMYWYRQDPGQGLRLIYYSQIVNDFQKGDIAEGYSVSREKKESFPLTVTSAQKNPTAFYLCASKTETRGTGELFFGEGSRLTVL.